The clone carrying this TCR beta chain is a singleton in its sample. One junction end disagrees with the germline gene, perhaps due to a read error. All patients experienced relapse after autologous stem cell transplantation, and brentuximab vedotin exposure was variable. This entry belongs to a study of PD-1 blockade in classical Hodgkin lymphoma. The germline V gene has CDR1 GTSNPN and CDR2 SVGIG (reference sequence). The CDR3 runs to 11 residues. Generated by immunoSEQ multiplex PCR, the TCRdb table keeps only in-frame clones and is missing some. This sample has about 98,000 clones; more than 90% occur once, and the top ten carry roughly 2.8%.

The genes are TRBV30 and TRBJ2-1; D is possibly TRBD1 (6 bases). This clonotype originated in a human donor with classical Hodgkin lymphoma. The source was peripheral blood mononuclear cells (PBMCs), collected at baseline. The CDR3 sequence: CAGSADREQFF. In DNA, the CDR3 is TGTGCCGGGAGTGCCGACAGGGAGCAGTTCTTC.